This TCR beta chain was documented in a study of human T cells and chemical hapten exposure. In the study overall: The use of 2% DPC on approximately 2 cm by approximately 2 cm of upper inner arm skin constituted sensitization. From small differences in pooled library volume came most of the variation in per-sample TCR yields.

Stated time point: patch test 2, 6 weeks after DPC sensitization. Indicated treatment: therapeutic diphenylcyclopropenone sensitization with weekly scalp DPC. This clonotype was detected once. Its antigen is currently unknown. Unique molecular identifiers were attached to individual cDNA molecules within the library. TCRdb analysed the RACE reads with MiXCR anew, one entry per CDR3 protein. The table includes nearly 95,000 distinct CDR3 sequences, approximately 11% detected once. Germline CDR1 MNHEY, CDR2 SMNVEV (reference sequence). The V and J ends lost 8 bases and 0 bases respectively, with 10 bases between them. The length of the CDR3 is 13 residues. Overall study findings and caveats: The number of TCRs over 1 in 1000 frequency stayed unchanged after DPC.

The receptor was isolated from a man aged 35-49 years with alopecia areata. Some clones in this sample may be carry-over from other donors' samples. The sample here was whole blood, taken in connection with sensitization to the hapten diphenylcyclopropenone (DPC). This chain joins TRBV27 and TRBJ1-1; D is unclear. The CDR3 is CASGWAMNTEAFF. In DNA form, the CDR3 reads TGTGCCAGCGGTTGGGCGATGAACACTGAAGCTTTCTTT.